Below are 3 T cell receptor beta chains sequenced from a single sample in a study of T cell responses to AZD1222 COVID-19 vaccine (dated by TCRdb to the early 2020s). The time point label, read with the paper, signifies: baseline before first vaccination. The library was made by the immunoSEQ multiplex PCR assay. The immuneACCESS repertoire file appears here via TCRdb, limited to in-frame rearrangements. These files lack a portion of the clones; in checked studies, under half of the deficit traces to unresolved V genes, and the cause of the others is not known. Within this sample are about 100,000 clones, with 85% to 90% of them counted one time only. The ten top clones hold approximately 16% of the sample. Specimen: peripheral blood, collected on day 0 of AZD1222 vaccination. Receptors originate from an adult in good health.

The chain carries TRBV28 and TRBJ1-2; D is perhaps TRBD1 (5 bases). Looked up from germline, CDR1 is MDHEN and CDR2 is SYDVKM. V was cut by 2 bases and J by 8 bases, with 18 bases left in between. The CDR3 loop spans 15 amino acids. The CDR3 bases are TGTGCCAGCAGTTTAAGGGGCAGGGATGTTCGAGGCTACACCTTC. Translation gives CASSLRGRDVRGYTF.

The chain couples TRBV28 to TRBJ2-1, with TRBD1 identical over 9 bases. J was trimmed by 6 bases and V by 4 bases; bases with no gene match: 13. This CDR3 has 17 amino acids. In germline, CDR1 is MDHEN, CDR2 SYDVKM. The CDR3 reads CASSSLTDRGGFNEQFF. CDR3 DNA sequence: TGTGCCAGCAGTTCACTCACGGACAGGGGAGGCTTCAATGAGCAGTTCTTC.

As DNA, the CDR3 is TGTGCCACCAGTGAAGGGCAGGGGAATCAGCCCCAGCATTTT. Translating it yields CATSEGQGNQPQHF. The chain combines TRBV24-1 with TRBJ1-5, with a weak D call TRBD1 (6 bases). V was clipped by 4 bases and J by 4 bases, with 10 bases between them. There are 14 residues in the CDR3. CDR1 is KGHDR and CDR2 is SFDVKD in the germline V gene.